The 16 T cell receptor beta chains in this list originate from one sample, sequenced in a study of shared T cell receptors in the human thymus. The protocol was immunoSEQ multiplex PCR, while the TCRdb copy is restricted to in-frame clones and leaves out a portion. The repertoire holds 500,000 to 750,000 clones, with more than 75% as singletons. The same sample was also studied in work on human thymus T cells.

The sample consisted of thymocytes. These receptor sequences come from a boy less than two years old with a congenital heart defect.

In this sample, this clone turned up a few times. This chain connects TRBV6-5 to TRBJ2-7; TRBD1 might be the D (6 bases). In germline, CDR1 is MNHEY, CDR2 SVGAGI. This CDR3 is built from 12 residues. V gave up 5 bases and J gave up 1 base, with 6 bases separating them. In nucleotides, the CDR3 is TGTGCCAGCAGTCAGGGGTCCTACGAGCAGTACTTC. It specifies CASSQGSYEQYF.

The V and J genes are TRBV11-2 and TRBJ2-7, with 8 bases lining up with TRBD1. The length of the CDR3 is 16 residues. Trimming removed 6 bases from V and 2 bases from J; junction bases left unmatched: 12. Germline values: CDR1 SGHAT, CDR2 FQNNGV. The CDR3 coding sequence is TGTGCCAGCAGTAGAAATTCGACAGGGGTCCCCTACGAGCAGTACTTC. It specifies CASSRNSTGVPYEQYF.

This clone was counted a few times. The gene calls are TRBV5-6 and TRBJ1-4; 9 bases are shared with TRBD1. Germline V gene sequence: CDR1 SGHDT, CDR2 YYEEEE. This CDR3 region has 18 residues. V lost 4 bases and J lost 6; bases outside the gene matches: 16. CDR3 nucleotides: TGTGCCAGCAGCCTTACCGGGACAGGGAGGCGGGTTGATGAAAAACTGTTTTTT. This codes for CASSLTGTGRRVDEKLFF.

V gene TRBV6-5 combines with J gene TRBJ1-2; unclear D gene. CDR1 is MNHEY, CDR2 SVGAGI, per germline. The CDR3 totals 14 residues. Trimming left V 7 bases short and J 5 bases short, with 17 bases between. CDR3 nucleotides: TGTGCCAGCACCAGTTGGAGGACCGCATATGGCTACACCTTC. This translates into CASTSWRTAYGYTF.

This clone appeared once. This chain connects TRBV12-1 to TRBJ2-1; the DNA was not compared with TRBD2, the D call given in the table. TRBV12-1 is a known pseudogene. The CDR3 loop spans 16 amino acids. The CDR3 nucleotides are TGTGCCAGCAGCTTGGAGACTAGCGGGACCGACAATGAGCAGTTCTTC. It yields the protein CASSLETSGTDNEQFF.

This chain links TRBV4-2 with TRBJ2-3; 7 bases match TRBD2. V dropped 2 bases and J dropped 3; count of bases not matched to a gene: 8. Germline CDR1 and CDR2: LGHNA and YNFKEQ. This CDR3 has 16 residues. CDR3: CASSQCPAGWTDTQYF. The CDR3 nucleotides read TGTGCCAGCAGCCAATGTCCAGCGGGATGGACAGATACGCAGTATTTT.

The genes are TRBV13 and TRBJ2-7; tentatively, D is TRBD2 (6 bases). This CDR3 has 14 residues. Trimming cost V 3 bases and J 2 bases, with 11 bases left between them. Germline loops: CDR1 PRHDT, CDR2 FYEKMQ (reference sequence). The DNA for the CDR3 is TGTGCCAGCAGCTTGGAGGGGCAAACCTACGAGCAGTACTTC. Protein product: CASSLEGQTYEQYF.

The CDR3 nucleotides are TGTGCAAGTCGCTCACGAGCGGGGGACAGGGTCTACAATGAGCAGTTCTTC. Encoded protein: CASRSRAGDRVYNEQFF. The V call is TRBV12-2, the J call TRBJ2-1; the D call TRBD1 from the table was never checked on the DNA. TRBV12-2 is designated a pseudogene. This CDR3 has 17 residues.

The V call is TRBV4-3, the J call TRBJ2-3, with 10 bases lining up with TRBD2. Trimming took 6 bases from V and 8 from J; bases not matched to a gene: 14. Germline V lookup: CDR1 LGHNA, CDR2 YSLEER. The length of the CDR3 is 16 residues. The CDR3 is CASSKDSGRRVGTQYF. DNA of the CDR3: TGCGCCAGCAGTAAAGATAGCGGGAGGCGAGTGGGTACGCAGTATTTT.

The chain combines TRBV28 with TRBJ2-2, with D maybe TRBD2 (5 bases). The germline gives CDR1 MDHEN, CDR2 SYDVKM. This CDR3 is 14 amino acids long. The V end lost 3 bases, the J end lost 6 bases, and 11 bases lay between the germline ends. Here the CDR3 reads CASSFRGSSGELFF. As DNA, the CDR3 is TGTGCCAGCAGTTTCCGAGGGAGTTCCGGGGAGCTGTTTTTT.

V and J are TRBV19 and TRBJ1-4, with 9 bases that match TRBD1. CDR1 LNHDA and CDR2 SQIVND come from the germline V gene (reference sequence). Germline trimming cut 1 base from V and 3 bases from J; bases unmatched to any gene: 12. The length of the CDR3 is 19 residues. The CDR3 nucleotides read TGTGCCAGTAGTATAGGGACCGACAGGGGGAGGTCGGCTAATGAAAAACTGTTTTTT. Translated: CASSIGTDRGRSANEKLFF.

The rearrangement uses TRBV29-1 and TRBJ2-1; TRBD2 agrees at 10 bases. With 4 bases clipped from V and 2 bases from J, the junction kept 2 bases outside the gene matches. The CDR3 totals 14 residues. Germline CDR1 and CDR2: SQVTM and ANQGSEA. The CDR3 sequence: CSVASGRAYNEQFF. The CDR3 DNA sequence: TGCAGCGTTGCCAGCGGGAGGGCCTACAATGAGCAGTTCTTC.

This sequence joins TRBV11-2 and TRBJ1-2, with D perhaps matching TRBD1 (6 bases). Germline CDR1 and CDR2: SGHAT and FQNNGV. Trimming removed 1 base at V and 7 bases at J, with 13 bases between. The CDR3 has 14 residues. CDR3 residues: CASSLAAGAGGYTF. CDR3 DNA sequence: TGTGCCAGCAGCTTAGCGGCGGGGGCGGGTGGCTACACCTTC.

DNA of the CDR3: TGTGCCAGCAGCGGACAGGGGTACGAGCAGTACTTC. The encoded protein is CASSGQGYEQYF. The chain is built from TRBV28 and TRBJ2-7, with 9 bases lining up with TRBD1. The V segment lost 6 bases and the J segment 4 bases; nucleotides outside the gene matches: 1. The CDR3 extends over 12 amino acids. Looked up from germline, CDR1 is MDHEN and CDR2 is SYDVKM.

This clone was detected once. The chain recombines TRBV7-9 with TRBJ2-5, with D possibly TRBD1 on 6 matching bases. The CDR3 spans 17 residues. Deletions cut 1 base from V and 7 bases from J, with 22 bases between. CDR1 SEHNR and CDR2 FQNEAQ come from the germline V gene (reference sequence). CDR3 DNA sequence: TGTGCCAGCAGCTTAGGGAATCCGGCGATCATAGGGGGGACCCAGTACTTC. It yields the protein CASSLGNPAIIGGTQYF.

CDR3 coding DNA: TGTGCCACCAGCAGAGATGGGCTAGCGGGAGGGCCGGGCTCCTACAATGAGCAGTTCTTC. Protein sequence: CATSRDGLAGGPGSYNEQFF. V usage is TRBV15 and J usage is TRBJ2-1; 12 bases fit TRBD2. Germline values: CDR1 LNHNV, CDR2 YYDKDF (reference sequence). After removal of 0 bases from V and 0 bases from J, the junction contained 9 bases not matched to a gene. CDR3 length: 20 amino acids.